This is a list of T cell receptor beta chains from one sample in a study of metastatic and nonmetastatic thyroid tumors. MiXCR was used by TCRdb to re-call the PCR reads. The top ten hold 9.5% to 15% of the sample, which has around 70,000 clones, more than 15% seen once. The specimen was blood. The receptor source for this set is a female donor with papillary thyroid cancer or a benign thyroid nodule (not recorded which). Some clones in this sample may be carry-over from other donors' samples. Both conserved end residues are part of each CDR3. A D gene is named only where the DNA matches it firmly. The listing skips clone size in some rows; elsewhere it reads once, few, many or a size class.

j_gene | d_gene | v_gene | abundance | CDR3nt | CDR3aa
TRBJ1-5 | NA | TRBV6-1 | few | TGTGCCAGCAGTGAAGCGGTGCAGGGTCATCAGCCACAGCATTTT | CASSEAVQGHQPQHF
TRBJ2-7 | NA | TRBV13 | many | TGTGCCAGCAGCTTCCCTCCGGGACATCCCTCCTACGAGCAGTACTTC | CASSFPPGHPSYEQYF
TRBJ2-1 | TRBD1 | TRBV4-2 | many | TGTGCCAGCAGCCAAGTCGCAGGGGGCAATTTCAATGAGCAGTTCTTC | CASSQVAGGNFNEQFF
TRBJ2-1 | NA | TRBV6-2/TRBV6-3 | many | TGTGCCAGCAGTCAGACTAGCTACAATGAGCAGTTCTTC | CASSQTSYNEQFF
TRBJ1-6 | TRBD1 | TRBV5-1 | few | TGCGCCAGCAGCTTGGGAGTCCGGGACAGGCGAAATTACTATAATTCACCCCTCCACTTT | CASSLGVRDRRNYYNSPLHF
TRBJ2-6 | NA | TRBV30 | NA | TGTGCTGGGGGGAAAAGCTCTGGGGCCAACGTCCTGACTTTC | CAGGKSSGANVLTF
TRBJ2-2 | NA | TRBV12-3/TRBV12-4 | many | TGTGCCAGCAGGTTCACCGGGGAGCTGTTTTTT | CASRFTGELFF
TRBJ2-7 | TRBD2 | TRBV6-1 | many | TGTGCCAGCAGTGACACTAGCGGGGGTCCCTACGAGCAGTACTTC | CASSDTSGGPYEQYF
TRBJ2-7 | NA | TRBV7-9 | NA | TGTGCCAGCAGCTTTTTGACGGGAGTGCCGAACGAACAGTACTTC | CASSFLTGVPNEQYF
TRBJ1-4 | TRBD1 | TRBV6-1 | many | TGTGCCAGCAGTTTACAGGGGGCGGCTAATGAAAAACTGTTTTTT | CASSLQGAANEKLFF
TRBJ2-2 | NA | TRBV13 | many | TGTGCCAGCAGCTTAGAGACCACCGGGGAGCTGTTTTTT | CASSLETTGELFF
TRBJ2-2 | NA | TRBV6-1 | NA | TGTGCCAGCACTGCGCCCGGGACGGCGTCGAACACCGGGGAGCTGTTTTTT | CASTAPGTASNTGELFF
TRBJ2-3 | NA | TRBV14 | many | TGTGCCAGCAGCCTCCGGGGGATCACAGATACGCAGTATTTT | CASSLRGITDTQYF
TRBJ2-3 | TRBD2 | TRBV14 | NA | TGTGCCAGCAGCCCTAGCGGGGGGACCCCTATCACAGATACGCAGTATTTT | CASSPSGGTPITDTQYF
TRBJ2-3 | TRBD2 | TRBV9 | many | TGTGCCAGCAGCGTAGAGGGCGGGAGTAGCACAGATACGCAGTATTTT | CASSVEGGSSTDTQYF
TRBJ1-1 | NA | TRBV18 | many | TGTGCCAGCTCACAAATGGATCGCAGGAACACTGAAGCTTTCTTT | CASSQMDRRNTEAFF
TRBJ2-7 | TRBD2 | TRBV7-8 | few | TGTGCCAGCAGCTTGGCTAGCGGGGGGGCGGGCCTGCAGTACTTC | CASSLASGGAGLQYF
TRBJ2-7 | TRBD2 | TRBV3-1 | many | TGTGCCAGCAGCCCCACAGCGGGAGGACTGAACGAGCAGTACTTC | CASSPTAGGLNEQYF
TRBJ2-3 | NA | TRBV14 | NA | TGTGCCAGCAGCCAAGATCCTGCTGCTACTAGCACAGATACGCAGTATTTT | CASSQDPAATSTDTQYF
TRBJ2-1 | NA | TRBV10-1 | NA | TGCGCCAGCAGTGAGACCCGGGTGGATGAGCAGTTCTTC | CASSETRVDEQFF
TRBJ2-7 | TRBD1 | TRBV12-3/TRBV12-4 | many | TGTGCCAGCAGTTTGGGAGGGATACAGGGGGCAAGGGAGCAGTACTTC | CASSLGGIQGAREQYF
TRBJ2-7 | NA | TRBV7-9 | many | TGTGCCAGCAGCAGCCCAGGGAGCTACGAGCAGTACTTC | CASSSPGSYEQYF
TRBJ2-7 | TRBD1 | TRBV28 | few | TGTGCCAGCAGTTCGGGACAGCATTACGAGCAGTACTTC | CASSSGQHYEQYF
TRBJ2-1 | TRBD2 | TRBV7-9 | many | TGTGCCAGCAGCCTACTAGCGGGAGTCTCCTACAATGAGCAGTTCTTC | CASSLLAGVSYNEQFF
TRBJ1-4 | NA | TRBV4-2 | many | TGTGCCAGCAGACAAGATGCGGGGGGCAATGAAAAACTGTTTTTT | CASRQDAGGNEKLFF
TRBJ2-7 | NA | TRBV5-5 | NA | TGTGCCAGCAGCGTGGGGGTTGGGGGGCCTTACGAGCAGTACTTC | CASSVGVGGPYEQYF
TRBJ1-2 | NA | TRBV10-2 | many | TGCGCCAGCAGTGAGGGGGCGCATGGACTAAGTGGCTACACCTTC | CASSEGAHGLSGYTF
TRBJ2-5 | NA | TRBV6-4 | NA | TGTGCCAGCAGTGGGGAAAGGCGAGAGACCCAGTACTTC | CASSGERRETQYF
TRBJ2-4 | NA | TRBV10-3 | many | TGTGCCATCAGTGAGGGGGGAGGCCTAGCCAAAACCATTCAGTACTTC | CAISEGGGLAKTIQYF
TRBJ1-2 | TRBD1 | TRBV19 | few | TGTGCCAGTAGTATTCTCTCAGGGGGCTATGGCTACACCTTC | CASSILSGGYGYTF
TRBJ2-7 | NA | TRBV5-4 | many | TGTGCCAGCAGCTTGGGGACAGTCCACTACGAGCAGTACTTC | CASSLGTVHYEQYF
TRBJ2-6 | NA | TRBV27 | many | TGTGCCAGCAGGTCAGGAGACTGGCCGGGAACTGGGGCCAACGTCCTGACTTTC | CASRSGDWPGTGANVLTF
TRBJ2-6 | NA | TRBV6-4 | NA | TGTGCCAGCAGTGACTCGAAAGGGACTGGGGCCAACGTCCTGACTTTC | CASSDSKGTGANVLTF
TRBJ1-5 | NA | TRBV20-1 | many | TGCAGTGCTAGAGATTGGGTCGGGGGGGGCAATCAGCCCCAGCATTTT | CSARDWVGGGNQPQHF
TRBJ2-1 | TRBD1 | TRBV10-3 | few | TGTGCCATCAGTGAGAAGGGACAGGGGATTGGTGAGCAGCTCTTC | CAISEKGQGIGEQLF
TRBJ1-6 | NA | TRBV6-1 | few | TGTGCCAGCATCCCCTCGGGGGGGAGTAATTCACCCCTCCACTTT | CASIPSGGSNSPLHF
TRBJ1-2 | NA | TRBV18 | few | TGTGCCAGCTCATCCGAGGGGAGCTACACCTTC | CASSSEGSYTF
TRBJ2-3 | NA | TRBV6-1 | NA | TGTGCCAGCAGGCATCGGACAGTAAGCACAGATACGCAGTATTTT | CASRHRTVSTDTQYF
TRBJ1-5 | TRBD1 | TRBV7-9 | many | TGTGCCGGCCAGACAGGGTCTCTCGATCAGCCCCAGCATTTT | CAGQTGSLDQPQHF
TRBJ2-1 | NA | TRBV27 | NA | TGTGCCGGCAGTCTACAGTGGGCGTTCAATGAGCAGTTCTTC | CAGSLQWAFNEQFF
TRBJ1-1 | NA | TRBV29-1 | few | TGCAGCGTTGATCAGGGTTGGGGGATGAACACTGAAGCTTTCTTT | CSVDQGWGMNTEAFF
TRBJ2-1 | TRBD2 | TRBV6-1 | many | TGTGCCAGCAGCTCTAGCGGGAGGAATTACAATGAGCAGTTCTTC | CASSSSGRNYNEQFF
TRBJ2-7 | NA | TRBV6-1 | NA | TGTGCCAGCAGTTGGGGCGGGACGGGACCCTACGAGCAGTACTTC | CASSWGGTGPYEQYF
TRBJ2-5 | NA | TRBV27 | many | TGTGCCAGCAGTTCCCGGGACGGACAAGAGACCCAGTACTTC | CASSSRDGQETQYF
TRBJ2-1 | NA | TRBV7-9 | many | TGTGCCAGCAGCGAGACCTTCGAGCAGTTCTTC | CASSETFEQFF
TRBJ1-1 | TRBD1 | TRBV5-1 | NA | TGCGCCAGCAGCTTGGGGGACAGGGGTGAAGCTTTCTTT | CASSLGDRGEAFF
TRBJ2-7 | NA | TRBV11-2 | NA | TGTGCCAGCAGCTCGAGTAGGGGCGGGACCTACGAGCAGTACTTC | CASSSSRGGTYEQYF
TRBJ1-2 | NA | TRBV3-1 | many | TGTGCCAGCAGCCAAGATGAGGGAACACGCTACACCTTC | CASSQDEGTRYTF
TRBJ2-3 | TRBD2 | TRBV5-4 | NA | TGTGCCAACAGCCTGGGCCTGCGGGGGAGCACAGATACGCAGTATTTT | CANSLGLRGSTDTQYF
TRBJ2-2 | NA | TRBV3-1 | NA | TGTGCCAGCAGGTCGACGGGAAACACCTGGGGGCTGTTTTTT | CASRSTGNTWGLFF
TRBJ1-5 | NA | TRBV2 | many | TGTGCCAGCAGTGAAGCCCTCCCTCTCAGCAATCAGCCCCAGCATTTT | CASSEALPLSNQPQHF
TRBJ2-3 | TRBD2 | TRBV10-3 | many | TGTGCCATCAGCGACCTCGGACTAGCGGGGAGAGGTGCAGATACGCAGTATTTT | CAISDLGLAGRGADTQYF
TRBJ1-1 | NA | TRBV6-5 | many | TGTGCCAGCAGTTACGGGGAGAACACTGAAGCTTTCTTT | CASSYGENTEAFF
TRBJ2-7 | TRBD2 | TRBV15 | many | TGTGCCACCAGCCTTCTAGCGGAGGCCCGCGAGCAGTACTTC | CATSLLAEAREQYF
TRBJ2-1 | NA | TRBV12-3/TRBV12-4 | many | TGTGCCAGCAGTCCCCAGACCTACAATGAGCAGTTCTTC | CASSPQTYNEQFF
TRBJ1-1 | NA | TRBV20-1 | many | TGCAGTGCTAGAACCACGGCGCCGGGGCCGCCCGGGGGGGACACTGAAGCTTTCTTT | CSARTTAPGPPGGDTEAFF
TRBJ2-3 | NA | TRBV28 | many | TGTGCCAGCAGTTCCCCCGGTCCTAGCCGCACAGATACGCAGTATTTT | CASSSPGPSRTDTQYF
TRBJ2-2 | NA | TRBV7-9 | many | TGTGCCAGCACCCCGAGGGGGGCCGGGGAGCTGTTTTTT | CASTPRGAGELFF
TRBJ2-2 | NA | TRBV6-5 | few | TGTGCCAGCAGTTTAGGCCAGCCCCGCTGGGAGCTGTTTTTT | CASSLGQPRWELFF